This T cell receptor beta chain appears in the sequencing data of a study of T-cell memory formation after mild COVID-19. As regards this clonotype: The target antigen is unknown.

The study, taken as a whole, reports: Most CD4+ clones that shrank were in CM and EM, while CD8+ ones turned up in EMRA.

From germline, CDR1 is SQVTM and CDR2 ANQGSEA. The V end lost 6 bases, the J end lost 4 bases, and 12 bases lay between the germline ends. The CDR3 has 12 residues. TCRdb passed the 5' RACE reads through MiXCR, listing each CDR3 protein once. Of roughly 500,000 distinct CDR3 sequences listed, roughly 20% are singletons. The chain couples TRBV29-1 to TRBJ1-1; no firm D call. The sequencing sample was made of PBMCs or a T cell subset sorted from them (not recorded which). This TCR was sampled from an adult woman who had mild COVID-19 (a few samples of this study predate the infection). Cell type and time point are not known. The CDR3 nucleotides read TGCAGCGTACCCCAAGGAGGCACTGAAGCTTTCTTT. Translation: CSVPQGGTEAFF.